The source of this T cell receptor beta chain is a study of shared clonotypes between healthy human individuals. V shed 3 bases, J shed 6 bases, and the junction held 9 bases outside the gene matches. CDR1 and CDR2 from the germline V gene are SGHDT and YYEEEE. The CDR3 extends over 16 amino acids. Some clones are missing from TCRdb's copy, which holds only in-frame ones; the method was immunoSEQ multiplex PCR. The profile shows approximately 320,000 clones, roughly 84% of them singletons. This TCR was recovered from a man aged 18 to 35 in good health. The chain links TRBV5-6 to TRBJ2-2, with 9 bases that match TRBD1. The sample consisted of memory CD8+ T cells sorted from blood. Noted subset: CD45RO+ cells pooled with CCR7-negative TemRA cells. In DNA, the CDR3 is TGTGCCAGCAGCTATTGGGACAGGGATGTCCCCGGGGAGCTGTTTTTT. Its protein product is CASSYWDRDVPGELFF. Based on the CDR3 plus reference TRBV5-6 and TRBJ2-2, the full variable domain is DAGVTQSPTHLIKTRGQQVTLRCSPKSGHDTVSWYQQALGQGPQFIFQYYEEEERQRGNFPDRFSGHQFPNYSSELNVNALLLGDSALYLCASSYWDRDVPGELFFGEGSRLTVL.